This T cell receptor (beta chain) was identified in a study of blood T cell repertoires in COVID-19. Study-wide background: The samples span acute and convalescent COVID-19 from the United States, Italy and Spain. In each case, the material was cDNA or gDNA derived from T cells, B-cell-depleted T cells, or PBMCs.

The V gene's germline CDR1 is MNHNY and CDR2 SVGAGI (reference sequence). CDR3 length equals 14 residues. V gave up 2 bases and J gave up 6 bases, with 13 bases separating them. Authors' processing steps: Estimation of nucleated cell counts was performed using reference gene primer amplification. Repertoires were generated with immunoSEQ multiplex PCR, while TCRdb's copy carries only in-frame clones and drops some. That table gives V, J and clone size, and the DNA gave D and trimming. Of approximately 390,000 clones in the sample, around 87% were seen once. Enrolment of Seattle patients took place during active infection, and they were followed longitudinally.

The clonotype originates from a woman aged 60-75 years with COVID-19, enrolled during active disease. This sequence joins TRBV6-6 and TRBJ1-1; TRBD1 is a possible D gene (5 bases). The specimen was peripheral blood. The CDR3 DNA reads TGTGCCAGCAGTTACGATGGGTCCAGGGCTGAAGCTTTCTTT. Translating gives CASSYDGSRAEAFF.